The 2 T cell receptor beta chains presented below share a single source sample, sequenced in a study of cytomegalovirus exposure and HLA in healthy donors. PCR amplification relied on 60 Vbeta primers (plus 13 Jbeta primers). Profiling relied on immunoSEQ multiplex PCR, and the TCRdb table lists in-frame clones only, not all of them. The sample comprises over 200,000 clones, roughly 89% of which are singletons, and 1% rests with the top ten. The source material was PBMCs. The source is a woman aged 18-29 years in good health and CMV-seronegative.

The CDR3 DNA reads TGCGCCAGCAGTGAAGGGACAGGGCACGAGCAGTACTTC. It is translated as CASSEGTGHEQYF. V is TRBV10-1 and J is TRBJ2-7; 9 bases align to TRBD1. Germline V gene sequence: CDR1 WNHNN, CDR2 SYGVQD (reference sequence). The CDR3 is 13 amino acids. Trimming took 3 bases from V and 5 from J; bases not matched to a gene: 2.

V is TRBV5-1 and J is TRBJ2-1; 10 positions match TRBD2. V trimming: 0 bases; J trimming: 4 bases; junction bases outside the gene matches: 4. The CDR3 length is 16 residues. Germline loops: CDR1 SGHRS, CDR2 YFSETQ. CDR3 in amino acids: CASSLVAGGQYNEQFF. The CDR3 nucleotides are TGCGCCAGCAGCTTGGTAGCGGGGGGCCAATACAATGAGCAGTTCTTC.